Sequencing of this T cell receptor (beta chain) was carried out in a study of radiation and T cells in renal cell carcinoma. Regarding the study as a whole: Top tumor clonotypes rose in blood 2 weeks post-radiation, then contracted.

As concerns this clone: Its antigen is unknown.

TCRdb keeps only in-frame clones here, not all; method: immunoSEQ multiplex PCR. The sample consists of approximately 86,000 clones, around four fifths of them appearing once. Indicated time point: blood 4 weeks post-SBRT, at nephrectomy. Treatment noted: 15 Gy SBRT to primary tumor, nephrectomy 4 weeks later. Germline V lookup: CDR1 MDHEN, CDR2 SYDVKM. CDR3 length: 11 residues. The sequence was obtained from a man in his fifties or sixties with renal cell carcinoma. The material was blood, obtained from a patient whose treatment included radiotherapy and nephrectomy. The chain links TRBV28 to TRBJ2-7, with 11 positions matching TRBD2. The CDR3 coding sequence is TGTGGCTCTAGCGGGAGGCGAGAGCAGTACTTC. Amino acid sequence: CGSSGRREQYF. The full variable domain, its missing parts supplied by reference TRBV28 and TRBJ2-7, is DVKVTQSSRYLVKRTGEKVFLECVQDMDHENMFWYRQDPGLGLRLIYFSYDVKMKEKGDIPEGYSVSREKKERFSLILESASTNQTSMYLCGSSGRREQYFGPGTRLTVT.